These 8 T cell receptor beta chains came from one sample sequenced in a study of cytomegalovirus exposure and HLA in healthy donors. The PCR ran on 60 Vbeta and 13 Jbeta primers. Measured with immunoSEQ multiplex PCR; TCRdb has only the in-frame clones, and not every one. Of about 85,000 clones listed, under 85% were seen once; the top ten hold roughly 2%. Sequences were obtained from PBMCs. All receptors come from a boy between 5 and 17 years old in good health and CMV-seronegative.

The V gene is TRBV5-1, the J gene TRBJ1-2; D perhaps matches TRBD1 (5 bases). CDR1 and CDR2 from the germline V gene are SGHRS and YFSETQ. Trimming took off 0 bases at V and 3 bases at J, with 6 bases between the two ends. This CDR3 is built from 13 residues. The CDR3 sequence: CASSLAGDYGYTF. As DNA, the CDR3 is TGCGCCAGCAGCTTGGCGGGGGACTATGGCTACACCTTC.

V usage is TRBV29-1 and J usage is TRBJ2-1; possibly TRBD1 for D (5 bases). Trimming removed 1 base from V and 13 bases from J, with 11 bases in between. Germline V CDR1 and CDR2: SQVTM, ANQGSEA. This CDR3 comprises 11 residues. CDR3 amino acids: CSVEGGAAQFF. For the CDR3, the DNA is TGCAGCGTTGAAGGGGGCGCGGCTCAGTTCTTC.

CDR3: CASSSGLSSYEQYF. The CDR3 coding sequence is TGTGCCAGTAGTAGCGGGCTGTCCTCCTACGAGCAGTACTTC. The chain carries TRBV19 and TRBJ2-7; TRBD2 might be the D (5 bases). CDR1 is LNHDA, CDR2 SQIVND, per germline (reference sequence). This CDR3 spans 14 amino acids. V was cut by 4 bases and J by 0 bases, with 10 bases left in between.

The chain has TRBV11-3 and TRBJ2-1; D is undetermined. The CDR3 consists of 14 residues. V shed 5 bases and J shed 0 bases, with 8 bases lying between them. Per germline, CDR1 SGHNT and CDR2 YENEEA. In DNA form, the CDR3 reads TGTGCCAGCAGCCCTCTCGGCTCCTACAATGAGCAGTTCTTC. Its translation: CASSPLGSYNEQFF.

The genes are TRBV7-2 and TRBJ1-6; possibly TRBD1 for D (6 bases). There are 14 residues in the CDR3. Per germline, CDR1 SGHTA and CDR2 FQGNSA. V shed 2 bases and J shed 8 bases, with 10 bases lying between them. CDR3: CASSLQGYYSPLHF. CDR3 DNA: TGTGCCAGCAGCTTACAGGGGTATTATTCACCCCTCCACTTT.

This clone is a singleton in its sample. The chain has TRBV30 and TRBJ1-4; 7 positions match TRBD1. V trimming: 5 bases; J trimming: 8 bases; junction bases outside the gene matches: 8. Germline CDR1 reads GTSNPN; CDR2 reads SVGIG (reference sequence). CDR3 length equals 13 residues. The CDR3: CAWLGQPGEKLFF. The CDR3 bases are TGTGCCTGGCTGGGACAGCCTGGGGAAAAACTGTTTTTT.

The V gene is TRBV6-4, the J gene TRBJ1-5; no clear D gene. The CDR3 has 13 residues. Germline CDR1 MRHNA, CDR2 SNTAGT. V gave up 6 bases and J gave up 5 bases, with 11 bases separating them. The CDR3 loop is CASSFNEDQPQHF. CDR3 nucleotides: TGTGCCAGCAGCTTCAATGAGGATCAGCCCCAGCATTTT.

CDR3 residues: CASSSLETSGGAYNEQFF. The CDR3 bases are TGTGCCAGCAGCTCCCTCGAGACTAGCGGGGGGGCCTACAATGAGCAGTTCTTC. The V call is TRBV7-9, the J call TRBJ2-1; 14 bases are shared with TRBD2. J lost 2 bases, V lost 4 bases, and 7 bases had no gene match. The germline CDR1 and CDR2 sequences are SEHNR and FQNEAQ (reference sequence). CDR3 size: 18 residues.